This TCR beta chain emerged from a study of patients and donors after allogeneic stem cell transplantation. TCRdb analysed the RT-PCR reads with MiXCR anew, one entry per CDR3 protein. Of approximately 200,000 distinct CDR3 sequences listed, about 38% are singletons. CDR1 and CDR2 from the germline V gene are SGDLS and YYNGEE. Trimming shortened V by 2 bases and J by 13 bases, and 21 bases separated the two germline ends. The CDR3 consists of 14 residues. V is TRBV9 and J is TRBJ1-1; D perhaps matches TRBD1 (6 bases). The sequencing input was blood, either unsorted or a sorted T cell fraction (not recorded which). This receptor was taken from a human donor who was either an allogeneic HSCT recipient or a stem cell or donor lymphocyte infusion donor (not recorded which). It is not recorded whose cells these are; they may come from a transplant donor. CDR3 DNA sequence: TGTGCCAGCAGCGTGCAGACCCGGGACAATGCGCTTTTCTTT. Protein: CASSVQTRDNALFF.